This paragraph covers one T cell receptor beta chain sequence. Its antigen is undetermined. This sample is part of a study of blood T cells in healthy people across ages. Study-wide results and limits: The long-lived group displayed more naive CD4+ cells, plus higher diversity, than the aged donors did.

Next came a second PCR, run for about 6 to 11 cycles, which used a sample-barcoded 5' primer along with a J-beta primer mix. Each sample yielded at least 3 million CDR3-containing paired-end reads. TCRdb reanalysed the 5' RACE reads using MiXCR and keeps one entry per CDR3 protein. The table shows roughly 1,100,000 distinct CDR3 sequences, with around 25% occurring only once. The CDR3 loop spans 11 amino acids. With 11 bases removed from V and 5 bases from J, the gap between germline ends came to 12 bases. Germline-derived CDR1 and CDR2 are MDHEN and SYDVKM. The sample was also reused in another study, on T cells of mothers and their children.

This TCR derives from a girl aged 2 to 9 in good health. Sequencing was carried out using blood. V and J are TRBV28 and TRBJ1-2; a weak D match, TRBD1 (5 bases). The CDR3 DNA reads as TGTGCCGTCGGGAGGGGATATGGCTACACCTTC. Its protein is CAVGRGYGYTF.